This T cell receptor (beta chain) is drawn from a study of CD8 T cells in ankylosing spondylitis. Regarding the study as a whole: Seemingly distinctive of ankylosing spondylitis blood was a TCR beta motif formed by eight highly homologous variants. Reactive arthritis synovial fluid and blood were previously reported to contain some motif variants.

Germline V gene lookup returns CDR1 SNHLY and CDR2 FYNNEI. The CDR3 sequence is 11 residues long. V was trimmed by 8 bases and J by 5 bases, leaving 9 bases between them. Of note for this clonotype: The antigen is unknown.

TCRdb analysed the 5' RACE reads with MiXCR anew, one entry per CDR3 protein. This sample has approximately 220,000 distinct CDR3 sequences, with 15% to 20% found just once. This chain connects TRBV2 to TRBJ2-5; no clear D gene. The sample was blood, either unsorted or a sorted T cell fraction (not recorded which). The sequence was collected from a male donor with ankylosing spondylitis. This CDR3 reads CASGVTETQYF. In DNA form, the CDR3 reads TGTGCCAGCGGGGTTACGGAGACCCAGTACTTC.